These 25 T cell receptor beta chains originate from one sample sequenced in a study of regulatory T cells in long-lasting Graves disease. Libraries of TCR beta came from iRepertoire HTBI primers plus Arm-PCR of CDR3 regions. TCRdb called the multiplex PCR reads again in MiXCR, with one record for every CDR3 protein. The sample holds 450,000 or so distinct CDR3 sequences, 22% seen once. The time point is: persistent/refractory GD, antithyroid drugs over 5 years with positive TRAb. PBMC-extracted RNA yielded the TCR library. The specimen comprised peripheral blood mononuclear cells (PBMCs), sampled when the disease was refractory, from a patient treated with antithyroid drugs. All receptors derive from a female donor with Graves disease.

The sample holds many counts of this clonotype. The chain is built from TRBV7-6 and TRBJ2-2, with D unresolved. The CDR3 is made up of 13 amino acids. With 6 bases removed from V and 5 bases from J, the gap between germline ends came to 10 bases. Germline V gene data show CDR1 as SGHVS and CDR2 as FNYEAQ. The CDR3, as DNA: TGTGCCAGCAGTTACGCTAGAACCGGGGAGCTGTTTTTT. It translates to CASSYARTGELFF.

This clonotype was detected many times. The chain links TRBV28 to TRBJ2-7; D unresolved. The CDR3 contains 16 residues. Germline V gives CDR1 MDHEN, CDR2 SYDVKM. V was clipped by 2 bases and J by 4 bases, with 18 bases between them. Here the CDR3 DNA reads TGTGCCAGCAGTTTAGTTCTTTTTAGTGGCCTATACGAGCAGTACTTC. Its translation: CASSLVLFSGLYEQYF.

This clonotype occurred many times. V usage is TRBV20-1 and J usage is TRBJ1-5, with TRBD1 matching 10 bases. The junction had 7 bases not matched to a gene; V was cut back by 4 bases and J by 7 bases. The CDR3 has 14 residues. Per germline, CDR1 DFQATT and CDR2 SNEGSKA (reference sequence). The CDR3 DNA is TGCAGTGCTAACCGACAGGGGGCGAGGCAGCCCCAGCATTTT. Encoded protein: CSANRQGARQPQHF.

This clonotype was detected ten times or more. The genes are TRBV29-1 and TRBJ1-2; the match to TRBD1 covers 9 bases. Trimming cost V 5 bases and J 7 bases; bases outside gene matches: 5. The CDR3 runs to 12 residues. CDR1 and CDR2 (germline): SQVTM, ANQGSEA. CDR3 nucleotides: TGCAGCGTTTGGACAGGGGAGAGTGGCTACACCTTC. Its translation: CSVWTGESGYTF.

This clonotype occurred many times. V is TRBV7-2 and J is TRBJ1-1; unclear D gene. The germline V and J ends were trimmed by 5 bases and 4 bases, with 11 bases remaining between them. CDR1 SGHTA and CDR2 FQGNSA come from the germline V gene. This CDR3 comprises 13 residues. Here the CDR3 DNA reads TGTGCCAGCAGCAGTGGTTATGGCACTGAAGCTTTCTTT. Its protein is CASSSGYGTEAFF.

At least ten counts were recorded for this clonotype. V and J are TRBV24-1 and TRBJ1-1; D is perhaps TRBD1 (5 bases). V was shortened by 6 bases and J by 4 bases, with 11 bases between the two germline ends. From germline, CDR1 is KGHDR and CDR2 SFDVKD. The length of the CDR3 is 13 residues. The CDR3 sequence is CATSFGGGTEAFF. The DNA for the CDR3 is TGTGCCACCAGTTTCGGCGGGGGCACTGAAGCTTTCTTT.

This clonotype came up many times. The chain carries TRBV2 and TRBJ1-2; a weak D match, TRBD1 (6 bases). The CDR3 is made up of 12 amino acids. V lost 7 bases and J lost 7, with 13 bases in between. The germline V gene encodes CDR1 SNHLY and CDR2 FYNNEI. CDR3: CASNSGASGYTF. In nucleotides, the CDR3 is TGTGCCAGCAATTCAGGGGCATCTGGCTACACCTTC.

The chain uses TRBV4-3 and TRBJ2-5, with 8 bases identical to TRBD1. Germline-derived CDR1 and CDR2 are LGHNA and YSLEER. V lost 1 base, J lost 4 bases, and 11 bases stayed unmatched. This CDR3 is 17 amino acids long. The CDR3 region is CASSQGGLGDRTETQYF. Here the CDR3 DNA reads TGCGCCAGCAGCCAAGGGGGGTTAGGGGACAGGACAGAGACCCAGTACTTC.

The gene calls are TRBV5-1 and TRBJ2-7, with D hard to call. The CDR3 has 16 amino acids. Germline CDR1 is SGHRS and CDR2 is YFSETQ. The V and J ends lost 0 bases and 3 bases respectively, with 16 bases between them. CDR3 sequence (DNA): TGCGCCAGCAGCTTGGTTCCAAGGGTTTCTATCTACGAGCAGTACTTC. It specifies CASSLVPRVSIYEQYF.

The V call is TRBV20-1, the J call TRBJ2-4; D is perhaps TRBD1 (6 bases). This CDR3 contains 15 residues. The germline gives CDR1 DFQATT, CDR2 SNEGSKA (reference sequence). Trimming removed 3 bases from V and 0 bases from J, with 12 bases in between. The CDR3, as DNA: TGCAGTGCTAGCTATCAGGGGTTAGCCAAAAACATTCAGTACTTC. Protein sequence: CSASYQGLAKNIQYF.

This clonotype has just a few counts. The gene calls are TRBV5-4 and TRBJ1-2; the match to TRBD1 covers 10 bases. The CDR3 is made up of 15 amino acids. Germline values: CDR1 SGHNT, CDR2 YYREEE (reference sequence). The V gene end was trimmed by 5 bases and the J gene end by 5 bases; junction bases not matched to a gene: 9. The CDR3 DNA sequence: TGTGCCAGCAGAAATACCGGGACAGGGGTATATGGCTACACCTTC. Encoded protein: CASRNTGTGVYGYTF.

The gene calls are TRBV6-5 and TRBJ1-1, with D possibly matching TRBD1 (6 bases). In germline, CDR1 is MNHEY, CDR2 SVGAGI. The ends were cut back, 4 bases at V and 4 bases at J, with 25 bases in the middle. This CDR3 has 18 residues. The CDR3 bases are TGTGCCAGCAGTTTCCTATTGACAGGAACCGCCTGGGGCACTGAAGCTTTCTTT. Protein product: CASSFLLTGTAWGTEAFF.

To note about this clonotype: It differs at one base from a far larger clone, so likely a read error. The rearrangement joins TRBV7-2 to TRBJ2-1; TRBD2 might be the D (5 bases). The CDR3 runs 16 residues. The V gene's germline CDR1 is SGHTA and CDR2 FQGNSA. The CDR3 sequence is CASSLFAGSEQETRYF. The DNA of the CDR3 is TGTGCCAGCAGCTTATTCGCCGGTAGCGAGCAAGAGACCCGGTACTTC.

The chain uses TRBV4-3 and TRBJ2-5; D is tentatively TRBD1 or TRBD2 (6 bases each). Trimming cost V 0 bases and J 1 base, with 21 bases left between them. From germline, CDR1 is LGHNA and CDR2 YSLEER. The CDR3 loop spans 19 amino acids. The CDR3 region has the DNA TGCGCCAGCAGCCAAGAATGGGGCGGGAACAGGGTCCTCCAAGAGACCCAGTACTTC. Translation gives CASSQEWGGNRVLQETQYF.

In this sample, this clonotype turned up many times. The genes are TRBV2 and TRBJ1-1; D possibly corresponds to TRBD1 (5 bases). Trimming left V 6 bases short and J 4 bases short, with 12 bases between. Germline values: CDR1 SNHLY, CDR2 FYNNEI. The CDR3 is 13 residues long. CDR3 bases: TGTGCCAGCAGGCAGACAGCGGGCACTGAAGCTTTCTTT. It yields the protein CASRQTAGTEAFF.

The sample holds a few counts of this clonotype. The chain combines TRBV7-2 with TRBJ2-2; D unresolved. This CDR3 has 14 amino acids. The V end was cut by 0 bases, the J end by 5 bases, with 7 bases between. Per germline, CDR1 SGHTA and CDR2 FQGNSA. The CDR3 loop is CASSLATRTGELFF. The DNA of the CDR3 is TGTGCCAGCAGCTTAGCTACGCGGACCGGGGAGCTGTTTTTT.

The sample holds many counts of this clonotype. CDR3 sequence reads: CASSWTSESSYEQYF. The DNA of the CDR3 is TGTGCCAGCAGCTGGACTAGCGAAAGCTCCTACGAGCAGTACTTC. The chain employs TRBV27 and TRBJ2-7, with TRBD2 identical over 9 bases. The CDR3 is 15 amino acids. V gave up 6 bases and J gave up 0 bases; unmatched junction bases: 6. Germline CDR1 MNHEY, CDR2 SMNVEV (reference sequence).

The table lists this clonotype with many counts. The chain joins TRBV28 to TRBJ2-5; 7 bases are a match to TRBD1. The germline V gene has CDR1 MDHEN and CDR2 SYDVKM. V shed 6 bases and J 5 bases; nucleotides not matched to a gene: 6. This CDR3 is 13 amino acids long. The CDR3 DNA follows: TGTGCCAGCAGCAAACAGGGGTCGGAGACCCAGTACTTC. Protein sequence: CASSKQGSETQYF.

The chain combines TRBV5-6 with TRBJ1-2, with D maybe TRBD1 (6 bases). CDR1 is SGHDT, CDR2 YYEEEE, per germline. V lost 4 bases and J 4 bases, leaving 14 bases between the germline ends. This CDR3 spans 14 amino acids. The CDR3 loop reads CASSRLTGIYGYTF. For the CDR3, the DNA is TGTGCCAGCAGCCGTCTTACAGGGATCTATGGCTACACCTTC.

This clonotype was counted ten times or more. V and J are TRBV2 and TRBJ2-7; 7 nucleotides match TRBD2. CDR3 length equals 15 residues. With 10 bases clipped from V and 3 bases from J, the junction kept 15 bases outside the gene matches. Germline CDR1 SNHLY, CDR2 FYNNEI. CDR3 residues: CATTPPAGEGYEQYF. The CDR3 nucleotides read TGTGCCACCACACCCCCGGCGGGGGAGGGCTACGAGCAGTACTTC.

This clonotype was recorded a few times. This chain uses TRBV5-6 with TRBJ2-7, with D unresolved. Trimming removed 4 bases at V and 2 bases at J, with 16 bases between. This CDR3 is 15 amino acids long. Germline V gene sequence: CDR1 SGHDT, CDR2 YYEEEE. The CDR3 here is CASSPRFGGAYEQYF. The CDR3 DNA reads as TGTGCCAGCAGCCCACGGTTTGGCGGCGCCTACGAGCAGTACTTC.

Of note for this clonotype: This may come from a read error, since a much larger clone is one base off. This chain connects TRBV29-1 to TRBJ2-5, with D perhaps assigned TRBD1 or TRBD2 (6 bases each). CDR3 length equals 14 residues. Trimming left V 3 bases short and J 7 bases short, with 18 bases between. Germline-derived CDR1 and CDR2 are SQVTM and ANQGSEA. The CDR3 sequence: CSVDKSRGGGTQYF. In DNA form, the CDR3 reads TGCAGCGTTGATAAAAGTAGAGGGGGAGGGACCCAGTACTTC.

The CDR3 here is CASSIRGIPGELFF. The DNA of the CDR3 is TGTGCCAGCAGTATCCGGGGTATCCCCGGGGAGCTGTTTTTT. The rearrangement joins TRBV6-1 to TRBJ2-2; tentative D call: TRBD2 (5 bases). Per the germline V gene, CDR1 is MNHNS and CDR2 is SASEGT. This CDR3 comprises 14 residues. The ends were cut back, 5 bases at V and 6 bases at J, with 13 bases in the middle.

The sample holds many counts of this clonotype. The rearrangement links TRBV12-5 to TRBJ2-5; 7 nucleotides agree with TRBD1. Trimming removed 7 bases from V and 5 bases from J; junction bases left unmatched: 7. Germline V gives CDR1 LGHNT, CDR2 FRNRAP. This CDR3 is built from 13 residues. CDR3 bases: TGTGCTAGTGCCGTGACAGGGTCGGAGACCCAGTACTTC. Translating gives CASAVTGSETQYF.

In this sample, this clonotype turned up many times. This sequence joins TRBV20-1 and TRBJ2-5; no reliable D call. The V gene lost 2 bases and the J gene lost 3 bases, with 7 bases spanning the gap. From germline, CDR1 is DFQATT and CDR2 SNEGSKA (reference sequence). The CDR3 extends over 12 amino acids. CDR3 region: CSARPAEETQYF. CDR3 DNA: TGCAGTGCTAGACCGGCAGAAGAGACCCAGTACTTC.